This TCR beta chain is drawn from a study of T-cell reconstitution after alpha-beta-depleted transplantation in children. General study findings and limits: Expanded clones from the graft, numbering several hundred, reportedly supplied alpha-beta T cells about two months after transplant. Recipient T cells and thymic progenitors that survived were the source of the high TCRbeta diversity seen at day 60 in some patients. By one year post-transplant, T-cell counts and diversity largely arose from T cells that were newly produced.

Turning to this clonotype: Its antigen is currently unknown.

Unique molecular identifiers were used to barcode this TCRbeta library. Each CDR3 protein is one row after TCRdb ran MiXCR on the PCR reads. The data show 200,000 to 250,000 distinct CDR3 sequences, 7.5% to 9.5% seen once. The ends lost 5 bases at V and 8 bases at J; junction bases unmatched: 6. CDR1 and CDR2 (germline): SGHTA, FQGNSA. The CDR3 totals 14 residues. This clonotype originated in a male patient under 10 years old who had a stem cell transplant for acute myeloid leukemia, so the T cells may come from the graft donor. Sequenced here: PBMCs, mostly from graft donor cells, sampled 360 days after TCRalphabeta/CD19-depleted stem cell transplant. The rearrangement joins TRBV7-2 to TRBJ2-1; the match to TRBD1 covers 10 bases. The DNA of the CDR3 is TGTGCCAGCAGCCCGGACAGGGGGAGAGATGAGCAGTTCTTC. Its translation is CASSPDRGRDEQFF.